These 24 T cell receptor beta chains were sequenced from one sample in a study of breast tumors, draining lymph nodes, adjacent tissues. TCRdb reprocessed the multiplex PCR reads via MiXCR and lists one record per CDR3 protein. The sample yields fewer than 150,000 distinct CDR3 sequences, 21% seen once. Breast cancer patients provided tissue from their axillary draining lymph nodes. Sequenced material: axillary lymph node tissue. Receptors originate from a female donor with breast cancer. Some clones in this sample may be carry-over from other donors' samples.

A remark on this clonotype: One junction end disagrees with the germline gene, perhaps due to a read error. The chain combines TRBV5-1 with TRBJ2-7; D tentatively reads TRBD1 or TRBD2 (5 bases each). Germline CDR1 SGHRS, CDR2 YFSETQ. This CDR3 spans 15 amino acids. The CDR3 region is CASGLGQGAGHEQYF. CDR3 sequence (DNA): TGCGCCAGCGGCTTGGGGCAGGGAGCAGGGCACGAGCAGTACTTC. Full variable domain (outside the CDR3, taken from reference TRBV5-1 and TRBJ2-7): KAGVTQTPRYLIKTRGQQVTLSCSPISGHRSVSWYQQTPGQGLQFLFEYFSETQRNKGNFPGRFSGRQFSNSRSEMNVSTLELGDSALYLCASGLGQGAGHEQYFGPGTRLTVT.

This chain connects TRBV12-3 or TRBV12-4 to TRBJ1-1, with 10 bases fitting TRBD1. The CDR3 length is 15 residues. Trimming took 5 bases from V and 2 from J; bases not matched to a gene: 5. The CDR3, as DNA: TGTGCCAGCAGTCCGCGACAGGGGGCAAACACTGAAGCTTTCTTT. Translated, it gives CASSPRQGANTEAFF.

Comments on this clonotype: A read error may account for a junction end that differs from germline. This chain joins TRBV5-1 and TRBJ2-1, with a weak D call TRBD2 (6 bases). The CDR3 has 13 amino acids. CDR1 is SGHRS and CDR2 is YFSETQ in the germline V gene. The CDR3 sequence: CASSLGLVNGQLF. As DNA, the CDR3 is TGCGCCAGCAGCTTGGGACTAGTTAATGGGCAGCTCTTC.

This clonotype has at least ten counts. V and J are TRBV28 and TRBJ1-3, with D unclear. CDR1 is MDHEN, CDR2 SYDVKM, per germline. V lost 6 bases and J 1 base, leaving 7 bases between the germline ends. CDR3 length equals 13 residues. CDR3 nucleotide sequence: TGTGCCAGCAGCCCGGGATCTGGAAACACCATATATTTT. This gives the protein CASSPGSGNTIYF.

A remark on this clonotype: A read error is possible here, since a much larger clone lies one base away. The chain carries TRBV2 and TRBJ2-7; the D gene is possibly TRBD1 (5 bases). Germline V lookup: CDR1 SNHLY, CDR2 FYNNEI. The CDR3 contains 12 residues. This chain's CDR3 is CASSVTVYEQCF. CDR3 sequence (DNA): TGTGCCAGCAGTGTGACAGTTTACGAGCAGTGCTTC.

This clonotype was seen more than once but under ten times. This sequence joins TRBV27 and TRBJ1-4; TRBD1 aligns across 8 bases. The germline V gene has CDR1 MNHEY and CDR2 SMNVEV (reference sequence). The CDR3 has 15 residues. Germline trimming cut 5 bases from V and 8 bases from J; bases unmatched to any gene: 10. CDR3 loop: CASSPSTGGGEKLFF. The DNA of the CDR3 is TGTGCCAGCAGTCCCTCAACAGGGGGAGGCGAAAAACTGTTTTTT.

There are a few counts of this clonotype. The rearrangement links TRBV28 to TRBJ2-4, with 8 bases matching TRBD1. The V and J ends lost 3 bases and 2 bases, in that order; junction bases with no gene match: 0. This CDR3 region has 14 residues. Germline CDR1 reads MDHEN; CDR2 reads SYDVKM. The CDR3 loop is CASSFRGPKNIQYF. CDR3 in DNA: TGTGCCAGCAGTTTCAGGGGGCCCAAAAACATTCAGTACTTC. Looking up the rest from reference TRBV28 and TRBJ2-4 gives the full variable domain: DVKVTQSSRYLVKRTGEKVFLECVQDMDHENMFWYRQDPGLGLRLIYFSYDVKMKEKGDIPEGYSVSREKKERFSLILESASTNQTSMYLCASSFRGPKNIQYFGAGTRLSVL.

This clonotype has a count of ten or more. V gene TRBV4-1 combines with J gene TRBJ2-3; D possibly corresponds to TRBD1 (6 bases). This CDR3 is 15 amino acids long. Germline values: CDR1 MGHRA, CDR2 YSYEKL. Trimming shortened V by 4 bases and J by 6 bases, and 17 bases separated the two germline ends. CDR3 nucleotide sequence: TGCGCCAGCAGCCCGGGACATAAAGTTCTCGATACGCAGTATTTT. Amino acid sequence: CASSPGHKVLDTQYF.

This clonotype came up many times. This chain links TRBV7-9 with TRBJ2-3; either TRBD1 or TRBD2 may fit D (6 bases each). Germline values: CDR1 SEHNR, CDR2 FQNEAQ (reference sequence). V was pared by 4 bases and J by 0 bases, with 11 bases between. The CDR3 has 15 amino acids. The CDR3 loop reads CASSYEGGSTDTQYF. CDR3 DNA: TGTGCCAGCAGCTATGAGGGGGGTAGCACAGATACGCAGTATTTT.

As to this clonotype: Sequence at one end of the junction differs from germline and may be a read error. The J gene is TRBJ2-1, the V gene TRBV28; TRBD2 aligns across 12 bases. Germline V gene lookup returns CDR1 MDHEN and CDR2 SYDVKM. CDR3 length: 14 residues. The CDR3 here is CASSSGLAGNEQSF. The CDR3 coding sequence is TGTGCCAGCAGTTCGGGACTAGCGGGCAATGAGCAGTCCTTC.

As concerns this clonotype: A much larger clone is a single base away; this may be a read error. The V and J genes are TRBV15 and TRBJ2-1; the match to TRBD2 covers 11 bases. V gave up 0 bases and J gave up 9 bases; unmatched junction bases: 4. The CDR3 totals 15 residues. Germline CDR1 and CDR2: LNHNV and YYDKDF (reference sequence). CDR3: CATSRDSGGGSEQFF. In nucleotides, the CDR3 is TGTGCCACCAGCAGAGATAGCGGGGGGGGGAGTGAGCAGTTCTTC.

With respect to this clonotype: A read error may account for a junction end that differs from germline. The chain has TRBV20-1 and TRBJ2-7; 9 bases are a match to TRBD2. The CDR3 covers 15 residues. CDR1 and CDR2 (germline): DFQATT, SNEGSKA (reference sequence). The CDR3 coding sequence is TGCAGCGCTAGAGATTTGCTAGCGGGAAGCTACGAGCTGTACTTC. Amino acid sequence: CSARDLLAGSYELYF.

DNA of the CDR3: TGCAGTGCTAGCGGACTCGGCGGGGGAACAGATACGCAGTATTTT. The encoded protein is CSASGLGGGTDTQYF. The chain couples TRBV20-1 to TRBJ2-3; 7 nucleotides agree with TRBD2. This CDR3 has 15 amino acids. V lost 3 bases and J lost 3; bases outside the gene matches: 9. Germline lookup yields CDR1 DFQATT and CDR2 SNEGSKA (reference sequence).

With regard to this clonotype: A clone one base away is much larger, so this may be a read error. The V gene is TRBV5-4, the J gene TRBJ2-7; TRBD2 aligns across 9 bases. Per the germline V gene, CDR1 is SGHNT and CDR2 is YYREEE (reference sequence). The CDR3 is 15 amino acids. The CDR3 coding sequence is TGTGCCAGCAGCTTGCTCGCGGGAGGGCCCAGTGAGCGGTACTTC. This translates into CASSLLAGGPSERYF.

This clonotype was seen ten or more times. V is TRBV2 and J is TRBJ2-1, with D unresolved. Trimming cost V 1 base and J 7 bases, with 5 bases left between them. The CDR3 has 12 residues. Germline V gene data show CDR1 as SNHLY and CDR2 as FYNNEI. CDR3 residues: CASSEGFNEQFF. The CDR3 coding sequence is TGTGCCAGCAGTGAAGGTTTTAATGAGCAGTTCTTC.

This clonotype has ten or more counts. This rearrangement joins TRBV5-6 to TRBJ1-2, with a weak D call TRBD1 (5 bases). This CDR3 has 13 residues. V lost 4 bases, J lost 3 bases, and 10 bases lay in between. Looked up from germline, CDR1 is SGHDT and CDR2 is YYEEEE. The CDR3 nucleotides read TGTGCCAGCAGCCAGGGACGGGACTATGGCTACACCTTC. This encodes CASSQGRDYGYTF.

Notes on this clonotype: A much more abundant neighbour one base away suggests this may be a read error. The CDR3 DNA reads TGTGCCAGCAGCGAGGGACTAGCGGGCAATGAGCAGTTCTTC. This codes for CASSEGLAGNEQFF. V usage is TRBV3-1 and J usage is TRBJ2-1, with TRBD2 matching 12 bases. Germline CDR1 LGHDT, CDR2 YNNKEL (reference sequence). V was pared by 5 bases and J by 6 bases, with 2 bases of the junction left unmatched. This CDR3 contains 14 residues.

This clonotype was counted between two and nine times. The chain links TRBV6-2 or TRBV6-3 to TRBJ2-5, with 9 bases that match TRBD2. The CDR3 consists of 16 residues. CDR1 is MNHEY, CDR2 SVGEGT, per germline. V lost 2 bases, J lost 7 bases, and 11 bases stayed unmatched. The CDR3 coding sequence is TGTGCCAGCAGTTACCCTATAGCGGGAGTGGTAGGGACCCAGTACTTC. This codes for CASSYPIAGVVGTQYF.

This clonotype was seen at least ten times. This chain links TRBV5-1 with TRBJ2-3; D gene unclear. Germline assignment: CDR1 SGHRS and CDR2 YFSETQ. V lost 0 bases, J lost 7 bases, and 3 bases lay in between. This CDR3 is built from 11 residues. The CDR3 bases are TGCGCCAGCAGCTTGGAGTATACGCAGTATTTT. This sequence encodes CASSLEYTQYF.

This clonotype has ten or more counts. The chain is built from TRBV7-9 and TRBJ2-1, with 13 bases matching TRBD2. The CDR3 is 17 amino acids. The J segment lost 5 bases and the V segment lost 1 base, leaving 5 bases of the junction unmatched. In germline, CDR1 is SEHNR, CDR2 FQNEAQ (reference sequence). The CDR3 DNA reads TGTGCCAGCAGCTTAGGCCGACTAGCGGGAGGTAACAATGAGCAGTTCTTC. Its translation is CASSLGRLAGGNNEQFF.

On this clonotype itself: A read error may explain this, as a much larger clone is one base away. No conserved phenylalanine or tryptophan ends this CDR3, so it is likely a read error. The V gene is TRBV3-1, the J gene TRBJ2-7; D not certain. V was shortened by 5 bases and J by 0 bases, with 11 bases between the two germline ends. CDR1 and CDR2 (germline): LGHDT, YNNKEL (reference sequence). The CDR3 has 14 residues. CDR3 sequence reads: CASSLGKYSYEQYL. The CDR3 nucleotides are TGTGCCAGCAGCTTGGGGAAATACTCCTACGAGCAGTACCTC.

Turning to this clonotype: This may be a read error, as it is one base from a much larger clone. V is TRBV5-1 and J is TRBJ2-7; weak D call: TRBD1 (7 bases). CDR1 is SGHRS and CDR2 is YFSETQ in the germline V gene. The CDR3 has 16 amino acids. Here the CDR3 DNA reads TGCGCCAGCAGCTTACACAGGGGAGCGGGCTCCCACGAGCAGTACTTC. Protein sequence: CASSLHRGAGSHEQYF.

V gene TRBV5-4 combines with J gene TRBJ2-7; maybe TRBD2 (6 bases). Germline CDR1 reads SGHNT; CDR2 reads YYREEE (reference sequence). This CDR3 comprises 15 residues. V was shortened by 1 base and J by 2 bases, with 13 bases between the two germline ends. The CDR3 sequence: CASSLRPSEPYEQYF. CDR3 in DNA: TGTGCCAGCAGCTTGAGGCCTAGCGAACCCTACGAGCAGTACTTC.

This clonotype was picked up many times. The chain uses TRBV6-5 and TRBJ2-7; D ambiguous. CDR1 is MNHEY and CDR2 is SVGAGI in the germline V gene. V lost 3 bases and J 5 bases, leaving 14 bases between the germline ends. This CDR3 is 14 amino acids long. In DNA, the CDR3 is TGTGCCAGCAGTTATTTGGCATCAGGTGACGAGCAGTACTTC. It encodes CASSYLASGDEQYF.